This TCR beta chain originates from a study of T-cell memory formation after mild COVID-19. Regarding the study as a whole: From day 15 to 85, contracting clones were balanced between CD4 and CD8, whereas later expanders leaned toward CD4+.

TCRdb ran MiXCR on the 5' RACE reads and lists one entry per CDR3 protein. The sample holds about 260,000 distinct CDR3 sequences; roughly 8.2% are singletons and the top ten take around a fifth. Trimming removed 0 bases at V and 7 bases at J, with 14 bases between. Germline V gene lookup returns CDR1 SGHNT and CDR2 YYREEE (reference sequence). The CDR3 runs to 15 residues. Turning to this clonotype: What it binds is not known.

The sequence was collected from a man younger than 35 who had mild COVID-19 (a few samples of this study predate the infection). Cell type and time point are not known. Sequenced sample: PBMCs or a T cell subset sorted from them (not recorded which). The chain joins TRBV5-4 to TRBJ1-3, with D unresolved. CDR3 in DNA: TGTGCCAGCAGCTTGGATTTCGGGGATTCGAACACCATATATTTT. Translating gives CASSLDFGDSNTIYF.